Below are 27 T cell receptor beta chains sequenced from a single sample in a study of blood T cells in healthy people across ages. Alongside a J-beta primer mix, a sample-barcoded 5' primer served in a second PCR lasting about 7 to 12 cycles. MiXCR was run by TCRdb on the 5' RACE reads, yielding one entry per CDR3 protein. The table shows about 1.1 million distinct CDR3 sequences, with less than 45% occurring only once. The sample was blood. Receptor source: a man younger than 35 in good health.

As regards this clonotype: This may stem from a read error, because a much larger clone lies one nucleotide away. The rearrangement joins TRBV12-3 or TRBV12-4 to TRBJ1-2; maybe TRBD1 (5 bases). Trimming stripped 6 bases from V and 3 bases from J, with 14 bases between. The CDR3 is 14 amino acids. The CDR3 DNA reads TGTGCCAGCAGGTTTGGTGGGGGGGACTATGGCTACACCTTC. As protein: CASRFGGGDYGYTF.

This clonotype has only a few counts. The chain is built from TRBV7-2 and TRBJ2-5; D call uncertain. The CDR3 totals 14 residues. The germline CDR1 and CDR2 sequences are SGHTA and FQGNSA. V dropped 0 bases and J dropped 3 bases, with 8 bases sitting between them. The CDR3 nucleotides are TGTGCCAGCAGCTTAGCAAGGGCCGAAGAGACCCAGTACTTC. It codes for CASSLARAEETQYF.

CDR3 sequence (DNA): TGTGCTAGTGGCACTGACAGGGTTATAGCCAAAAACATTCAGTACTTC. It yields the protein CASGTDRVIAKNIQYF. This chain connects TRBV12-5 to TRBJ2-4; 7 positions agree with TRBD1. CDR3 length: 16 amino acids. From germline, CDR1 is LGHNT and CDR2 FRNRAP. V trimming: 6 bases; J trimming: 0 bases; junction bases outside the gene matches: 8.

The chain links TRBV20-1 to TRBJ2-1; no clear D. Trimming pared 5 bases from V and 1 base from J, leaving 18 bases between. The CDR3 runs to 16 residues. Germline CDR1 is DFQATT and CDR2 is SNEGSKA (reference sequence). Here the CDR3 reads CSAAPLGIGSYNEQFF. The CDR3, as DNA: TGCAGTGCTGCCCCCTTAGGCATCGGATCCTACAATGAGCAGTTCTTC.

This clonotype was seen a handful of times. J is TRBJ2-7 and V is TRBV9; weak D call: TRBD2 (5 bases). V was shortened by 1 base and J by 6 bases, with 11 bases between the two germline ends. Germline V gene sequence: CDR1 SGDLS, CDR2 YYNGEE. The CDR3 runs to 13 residues. In DNA, the CDR3 is TGTGCCAGCAGCGTATCTGTAGCGTCCGAGCAGTACTTC. This encodes CASSVSVASEQYF.

This clonotype was observed a handful of times. The chain links TRBV6-2 or TRBV6-3 to TRBJ2-1; D is unresolved. V was pared by 0 bases and J by 4 bases, with 13 bases between. The germline CDR1 and CDR2 sequences are MNHEY and SVGEGT. This CDR3 has 16 amino acids. In nucleotides, the CDR3 is TGTGCCAGCAGTTACTCGAGCCTAAACTCTTACAATGAGCAGTTCTTC. Its translation: CASSYSSLNSYNEQFF.

V and J are TRBV12-3 or TRBV12-4 and TRBJ1-5, with 8 positions matching TRBD1. The CDR3 spans 18 residues. With 5 bases clipped from V and 0 bases from J, the junction kept 12 bases outside the gene matches. CDR3 loop: CASSRRTGRGISNQPQHF. The CDR3 bases are TGTGCCAGCAGTCGACGGACAGGGAGGGGGATTAGCAATCAGCCCCAGCATTTT.

This clonotype was picked up a small number of times. The rearrangement uses TRBV5-1 and TRBJ2-7; D is ambiguous. V lost 4 bases and J lost 1, with 9 bases in between. CDR1 is SGHRS, CDR2 YFSETQ, per germline. The CDR3 runs 13 residues. The CDR3 bases are TGCGCCAGCAGCGCTGACCCATCCTACGAGCAGTACTTC. Its translation: CASSADPSYEQYF.

This clonotype was counted a few times. This chain links TRBV15 with TRBJ2-1; D is uncertain. This CDR3 spans 14 amino acids. The V end was cut by 1 base, the J end by 6 bases, with 10 bases between. Per the germline V gene, CDR1 is LNHNV and CDR2 is YYDKDF (reference sequence). CDR3 amino acids: CATSRGSTANEQFF. CDR3 in DNA: TGTGCCACCAGCAGAGGAAGTACAGCCAATGAGCAGTTCTTC.

This clonotype showed up many times. This chain connects TRBV20-1 to TRBJ2-7, with 10 bases lining up with TRBD1. Germline values: CDR1 DFQATT, CDR2 SNEGSKA (reference sequence). The CDR3 extends over 13 amino acids. V lost 6 bases to trimming and J lost 4 bases; unmatched junction nucleotides: 6. This CDR3 reads CSAMTGGHYEQYF. CDR3 DNA: TGCAGTGCAATGACAGGGGGCCATTACGAGCAGTACTTC.

This clonotype turned up a few times. The CDR3 loop reads CASSPNPYGREQYF. The CDR3 DNA is TGTGCCAGCAGCCCAAACCCCTACGGGCGCGAGCAGTACTTC. The V and J genes are TRBV6-1 and TRBJ2-7; no definite D call. Germline CDR1 is MNHNS and CDR2 is SASEGT. Trimming stripped 6 bases from V and 6 bases from J, with 18 bases between. This CDR3 region has 14 residues.

The CDR3 bases are TGTGCCAGCAGTTACACCACAGGGAGGGAGACCCAGTACTTC. Its protein product is CASSYTTGRETQYF. The chain is built from TRBV6-2 or TRBV6-3 and TRBJ2-5; D assignment may be TRBD1 or TRBD2 (6 bases each). The CDR3 has 14 amino acids. V shed 2 bases and J shed 5 bases, with 12 bases lying between them. Germline V gene data show CDR1 as MNHEY and CDR2 as SVGEGT.

J is TRBJ1-1 and V is TRBV7-9; unclear D gene. V was clipped by 7 bases and J by 4 bases, with 13 bases between them. This CDR3 region has 13 residues. The germline CDR1 and CDR2 sequences are SEHNR and FQNEAQ (reference sequence). CDR3: CASTPGSGTEAFF. The CDR3 bases are TGTGCCAGCACCCCGGGGAGCGGCACTGAAGCTTTCTTT.

In this sample, this clonotype turned up many times. The chain joins TRBV4-2 to TRBJ2-1; 8 positions match TRBD2. V was pared by 6 bases and J by 10 bases, with 8 bases of the junction left unmatched. This CDR3 comprises 13 residues. Per the germline V gene, CDR1 is LGHNA and CDR2 is YNFKEQ. The CDR3 coding sequence is TGTGCCAGCAGGAACGGGGGGGCTCTGGAGCAGTTCTTC. Amino acids: CASRNGGALEQFF.

The chain's CDR3 is CSAIAGGPVSEQYF. Written as DNA, the CDR3 is TGCAGTGCCATCGCGGGGGGGCCGGTTTCTGAGCAGTACTTC. The chain employs TRBV20-1 and TRBJ2-7, with TRBD2 matching over 9 bases. With 6 bases clipped from V and 7 bases from J, the junction kept 13 bases outside the gene matches. This CDR3 is 14 amino acids long. Germline V CDR1 and CDR2: DFQATT, SNEGSKA (reference sequence).

There are a few counts of this clonotype. The rearrangement links TRBV20-1 to TRBJ2-4; perhaps TRBD1 as D (5 bases). The V gene's germline CDR1 is DFQATT and CDR2 SNEGSKA (reference sequence). The CDR3 extends over 14 amino acids. Trimming removed 4 bases at V and 3 bases at J, with 13 bases between. For the CDR3, the DNA is TGCAGTGCTAACCGCCAGGGTGGCAAAAACATTCAGTACTTC. It specifies CSANRQGGKNIQYF.

V usage is TRBV7-9 and J usage is TRBJ2-1; D could derive from TRBD1 or TRBD2 (5 bases each). Germline V gene data show CDR1 as SEHNR and CDR2 as FQNEAQ (reference sequence). This CDR3 is built from 18 residues. V was trimmed by 2 bases and J by 1 base, leaving 18 bases between them. The CDR3 coding sequence is TGTGCCAGCAGCTTAACCCGGAGAGGGACGTTGTCCTACAATGAGCAGTTCTTC. This codes for CASSLTRRGTLSYNEQFF.

The chain joins TRBV20-1 to TRBJ2-5, with 7 bases aligning to TRBD1. This CDR3 spans 15 amino acids. J lost 1 base, V lost 2 bases, and 7 bases had no gene match. Germline-derived CDR1 and CDR2 are DFQATT and SNEGSKA (reference sequence). The CDR3 loop is CSARPGQALQETQYF. CDR3 DNA sequence: TGCAGTGCTAGACCAGGACAGGCTCTCCAAGAGACCCAGTACTTC.

The rearrangement joins TRBV4-3 to TRBJ2-3; tentative D call: TRBD2 (5 bases). This CDR3 is 15 amino acids long. Trimming left V 0 bases short and J 3 bases short, with 10 bases between. The germline V gene encodes CDR1 LGHNA and CDR2 YSLEER. CDR3 nucleotides: TGCGCCAGCAGCCAAGAACTAGAGGAGACAGATACGCAGTATTTT. Translating it yields CASSQELEETDTQYF.

V gene TRBV5-1 combines with J gene TRBJ2-1; D tentatively reads TRBD1 or TRBD2 (5 bases each). V was clipped by 5 bases and J by 0 bases, with 15 bases between them. Germline V gene sequence: CDR1 SGHRS, CDR2 YFSETQ. This CDR3 comprises 16 residues. In DNA form, the CDR3 reads TGCGCCAGCAGTCCTGGGGGACGTTACTCCTACAATGAGCAGTTCTTC. Amino acid sequence: CASSPGGRYSYNEQFF. Complete variable domain (other parts from reference TRBV5-1 and TRBJ2-1): KAGVTQTPRYLIKTRGQQVTLSCSPISGHRSVSWYQQTPGQGLQFLFEYFSETQRNKGNFPGRFSGRQFSNSRSEMNVSTLELGDSALYLCASSPGGRYSYNEQFFGPGTRLTVL.

The V gene is TRBV5-4, the J gene TRBJ2-2, with D possibly called TRBD1 or TRBD2 (6 bases each). CDR1 and CDR2 from the germline V gene are SGHNT and YYREEE (reference sequence). The CDR3 has 16 amino acids. V lost 4 bases and J 1 base, leaving 14 bases between the germline ends. CDR3 DNA: TGTGCCAGCAGCGCTGGACAGACTAGGAACACCGGGGAGCTGTTTTTT. This codes for CASSAGQTRNTGELFF.

This clonotype was seen a few times. V and J are TRBV4-1 and TRBJ1-4; D is ambiguous. The germline V gene has CDR1 MGHRA and CDR2 YSYEKL. The CDR3 covers 14 residues. Trimming removed 4 bases from V and 5 bases from J, with 11 bases in between. For the CDR3, the DNA is TGCGCCAGCAGCCCGCCCCCCCAAAATGAAAAACTGTTTTTT. This encodes CASSPPPQNEKLFF.

The chain employs TRBV28 and TRBJ2-3; the match to TRBD1 covers 9 bases. Trimming at V came to 6 bases and at J to 3 bases, leaving 7 bases not matched to a gene. This CDR3 spans 15 amino acids. Germline V CDR1 and CDR2: MDHEN, SYDVKM. CDR3 residues: CASSQTGGGTDTQYF. Written as DNA, the CDR3 is TGTGCCAGCAGCCAGACAGGGGGGGGGACAGATACGCAGTATTTT. Full variable domain (remainder filled in from reference TRBV28 and TRBJ2-3): DVKVTQSSRYLVKRTGEKVFLECVQDMDHENMFWYRQDPGLGLRLIYFSYDVKMKEKGDIPEGYSVSREKKERFSLILESASTNQTSMYLCASSQTGGGTDTQYFGPGTRLTVL.

This clonotype was detected only a few times. The chain links TRBV7-9 to TRBJ1-1, with 7 nucleotides matching TRBD1. Germline V gene lookup returns CDR1 SEHNR and CDR2 FQNEAQ (reference sequence). J was trimmed by 5 bases and V by 5 bases; bases with no gene match: 5. The CDR3 has 13 residues. The CDR3 DNA is TGTGCCAGCAGCGCCACAGGGGAGACTGAAGCTTTCTTT. Its protein product is CASSATGETEAFF.

This clonotype occurred a few times. The rearrangement joins TRBV12-3 or TRBV12-4 to TRBJ1-2; 7 nucleotides line up with TRBD1. V was clipped by 6 bases and J by 1 base; unmatched bases: 2. The CDR3 extends over 13 amino acids. Here the CDR3 reads CASRGQHNYGYTF. The CDR3 coding sequence is TGTGCCAGCAGGGGACAGCATAACTATGGCTACACCTTC.

This clonotype was seen just once. The chain carries TRBV5-1 and TRBJ2-5; no clear D. CDR3 size: 15 residues. Per germline, CDR1 SGHRS and CDR2 YFSETQ. Deletions cut 0 bases from V and 1 base from J, with 10 bases between. The DNA of the CDR3 is TGCGCCAGCAGCTTGGGTACGGTATCCCAAGAGACCCAGTACTTC. This encodes CASSLGTVSQETQYF.

The J gene is TRBJ2-7, the V gene TRBV12-3 or TRBV12-4, with 7 bases fitting TRBD1. The CDR3 is made up of 13 amino acids. With V trimmed by 6 bases and J by 6 bases, 8 bases remained unmatched. Written as DNA, the CDR3 is TGTGCCAGCAGACAGGGGATCCCCGGCGAGCAGTACTTC. It is translated as CASRQGIPGEQYF.